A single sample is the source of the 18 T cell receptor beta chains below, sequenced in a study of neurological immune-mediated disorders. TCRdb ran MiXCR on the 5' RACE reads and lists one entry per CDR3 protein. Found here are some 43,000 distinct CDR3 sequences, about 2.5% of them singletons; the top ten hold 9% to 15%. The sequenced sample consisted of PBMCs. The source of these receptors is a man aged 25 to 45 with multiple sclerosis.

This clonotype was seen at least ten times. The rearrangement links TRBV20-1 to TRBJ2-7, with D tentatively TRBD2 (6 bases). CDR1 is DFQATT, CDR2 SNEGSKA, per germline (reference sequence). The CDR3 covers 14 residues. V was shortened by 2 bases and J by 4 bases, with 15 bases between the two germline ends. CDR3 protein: CSARPAGLLYEQYF. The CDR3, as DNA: TGCAGTGCTAGACCCGCGGGGTTGTTGTACGAGCAGTACTTC.

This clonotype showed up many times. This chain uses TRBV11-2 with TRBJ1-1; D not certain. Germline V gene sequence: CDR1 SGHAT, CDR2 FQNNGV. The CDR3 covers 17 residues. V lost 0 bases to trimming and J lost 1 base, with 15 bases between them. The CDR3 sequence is CASSLDGTHPGNTEAFF. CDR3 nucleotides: TGTGCCAGCAGCTTAGACGGCACCCACCCAGGGAACACTGAAGCTTTCTTT.

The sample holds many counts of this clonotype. CDR3 region: CSAPRGQGASYGYTF. The CDR3 coding sequence is TGCAGTGCGCCCCGCGGACAGGGTGCTAGCTATGGCTACACCTTC. The chain couples TRBV20-1 to TRBJ1-2, with TRBD1 identical over 8 bases. V lost 6 bases to trimming and J lost 4 bases; unmatched junction nucleotides: 13. The CDR3 extends over 15 amino acids. CDR1 is DFQATT, CDR2 SNEGSKA, per germline (reference sequence).

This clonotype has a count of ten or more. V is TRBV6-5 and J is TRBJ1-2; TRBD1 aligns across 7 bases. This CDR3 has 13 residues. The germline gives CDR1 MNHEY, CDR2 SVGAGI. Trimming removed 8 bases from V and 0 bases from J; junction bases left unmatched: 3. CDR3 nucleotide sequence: TGTGCCAGCTACAGGGGACCTAACTATGGCTACACCTTC. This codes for CASYRGPNYGYTF.

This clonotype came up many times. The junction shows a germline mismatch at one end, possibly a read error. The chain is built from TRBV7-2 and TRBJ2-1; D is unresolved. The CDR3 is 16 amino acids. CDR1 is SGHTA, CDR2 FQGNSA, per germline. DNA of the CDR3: TGTGCCAGCAGCTTAATCCCAGGAGATTCCTCCAATGAGCAGTTCTTC. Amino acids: CASSLIPGDSSNEQFF. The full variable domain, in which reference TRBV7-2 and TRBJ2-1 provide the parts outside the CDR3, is GAGVSQSPSNKVTEKGKDVELRCDPISGHTALYWYRQSLGQGLEFLIYFQGNSAPDKSGLPSDRFSAERTGGSVSTLTIQRTQQEDSAVYLCASSLIPGDSSNEQFFGPGTRLTVL.

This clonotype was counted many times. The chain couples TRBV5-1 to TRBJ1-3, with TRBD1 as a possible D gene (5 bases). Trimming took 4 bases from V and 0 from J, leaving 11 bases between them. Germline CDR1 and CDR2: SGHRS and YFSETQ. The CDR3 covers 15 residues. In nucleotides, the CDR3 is TGCGCCAGCAGCAGGGACGGAAGCTCTGGAAACACCATATATTTT. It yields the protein CASSRDGSSGNTIYF. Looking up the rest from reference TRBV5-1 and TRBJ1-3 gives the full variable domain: KAGVTQTPRYLIKTRGQQVTLSCSPISGHRSVSWYQQTPGQGLQFLFEYFSETQRNKGNFPGRFSGRQFSNSRSEMNVSTLELGDSALYLCASSRDGSSGNTIYFGEGSWLTVV.

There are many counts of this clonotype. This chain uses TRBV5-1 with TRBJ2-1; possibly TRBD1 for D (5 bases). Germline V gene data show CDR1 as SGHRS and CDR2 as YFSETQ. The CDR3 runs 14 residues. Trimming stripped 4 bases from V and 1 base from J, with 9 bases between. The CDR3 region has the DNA TGCGCCAGCAGCCGTGACAGTTCCTACAATGAGCAGTTCTTC. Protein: CASSRDSSYNEQFF.

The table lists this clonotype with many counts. As DNA, the CDR3 is TGTGCCAGCAGTTTAATGGGCGTGAGTGAGCAGTTCTTC. Amino acids: CASSLMGVSEQFF. The chain is built from TRBV12-3 or TRBV12-4 and TRBJ2-1; D is unresolved. V was trimmed by 2 bases and J by 9 bases, leaving 11 bases between them. The length of the CDR3 is 13 residues.

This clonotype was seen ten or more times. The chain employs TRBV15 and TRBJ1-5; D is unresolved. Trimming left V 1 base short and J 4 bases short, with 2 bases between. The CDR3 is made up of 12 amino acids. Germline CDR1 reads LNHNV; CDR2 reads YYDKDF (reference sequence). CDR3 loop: CATSRGNQPQHF. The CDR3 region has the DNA TGTGCCACCAGCAGAGGTAATCAGCCCCAGCATTTT.

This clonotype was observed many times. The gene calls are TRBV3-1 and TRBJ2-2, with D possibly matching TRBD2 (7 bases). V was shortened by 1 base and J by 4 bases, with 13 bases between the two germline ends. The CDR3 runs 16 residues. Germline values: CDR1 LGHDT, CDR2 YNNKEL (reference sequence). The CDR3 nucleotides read TGTGCCAGCAGCCAAGGTCCGGGGGGCACCACCGGGGAGCTGTTTTTT. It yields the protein CASSQGPGGTTGELFF. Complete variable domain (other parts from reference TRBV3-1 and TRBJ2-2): DTAVSQTPKYLVTQMGNDKSIKCEQNLGHDTMYWYKQDSKKFLKIMFSYNNKELIINETVPNRFSPKSPDKAHLNLHINSLELGDSAVYFCASSQGPGGTTGELFFGEGSRLTVL.

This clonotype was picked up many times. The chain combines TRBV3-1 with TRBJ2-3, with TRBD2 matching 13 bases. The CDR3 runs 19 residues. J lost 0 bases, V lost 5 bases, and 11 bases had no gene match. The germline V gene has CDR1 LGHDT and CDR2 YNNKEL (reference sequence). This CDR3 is CASSFGRLAGGRSTDTQYF. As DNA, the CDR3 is TGTGCCAGCAGCTTCGGGAGACTAGCGGGGGGCCGAAGCACAGATACGCAGTATTTT.

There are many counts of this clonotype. The CDR3 loop is CASSFGTGLNEQYF. The CDR3 bases are TGTGCCAGCAGCTTCGGGACAGGGTTGAACGAGCAGTACTTC. This rearrangement joins TRBV13 to TRBJ2-7; TRBD1 agrees at 9 bases. CDR1 and CDR2 (germline): PRHDT, FYEKMQ (reference sequence). Trimming took 3 bases from V and 5 from J; bases not matched to a gene: 5. The CDR3 is made up of 14 amino acids.

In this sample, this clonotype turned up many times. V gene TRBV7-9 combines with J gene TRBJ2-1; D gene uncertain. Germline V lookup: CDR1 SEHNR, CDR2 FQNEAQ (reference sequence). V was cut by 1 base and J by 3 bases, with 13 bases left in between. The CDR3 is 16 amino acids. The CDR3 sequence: CASSLEARWYYNEQFF. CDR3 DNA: TGTGCCAGCAGCTTAGAGGCACGCTGGTACTACAATGAGCAGTTCTTC.

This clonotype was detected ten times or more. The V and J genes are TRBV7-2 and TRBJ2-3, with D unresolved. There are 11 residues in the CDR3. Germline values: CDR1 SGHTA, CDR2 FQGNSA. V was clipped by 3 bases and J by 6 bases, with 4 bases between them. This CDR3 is CASSFSDTQYF. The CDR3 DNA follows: TGTGCCAGCAGCTTTAGTGATACGCAGTATTTT.

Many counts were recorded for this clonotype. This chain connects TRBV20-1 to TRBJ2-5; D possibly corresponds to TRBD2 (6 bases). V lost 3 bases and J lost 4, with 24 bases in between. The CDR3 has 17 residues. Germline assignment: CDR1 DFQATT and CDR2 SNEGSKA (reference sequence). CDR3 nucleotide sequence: TGCAGTGCTAGCTCCCGAGGGGAGGCAGGTTTACGAGAGACCCAGTACTTC. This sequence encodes CSASSRGEAGLRETQYF.

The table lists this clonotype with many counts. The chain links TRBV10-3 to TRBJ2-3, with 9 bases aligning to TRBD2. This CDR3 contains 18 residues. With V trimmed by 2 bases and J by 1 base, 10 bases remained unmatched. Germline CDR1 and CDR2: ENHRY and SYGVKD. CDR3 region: CAISELVKQREGTDTQYF. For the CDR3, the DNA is TGTGCCATCAGTGAGCTCGTCAAGCAGCGGGAGGGCACAGATACGCAGTATTTT.

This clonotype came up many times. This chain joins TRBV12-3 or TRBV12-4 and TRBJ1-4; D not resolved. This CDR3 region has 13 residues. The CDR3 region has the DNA TGTGCGTCATATGGGTCGGATAGTGAAAAACTGTTTTTT. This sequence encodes CASYGSDSEKLFF.

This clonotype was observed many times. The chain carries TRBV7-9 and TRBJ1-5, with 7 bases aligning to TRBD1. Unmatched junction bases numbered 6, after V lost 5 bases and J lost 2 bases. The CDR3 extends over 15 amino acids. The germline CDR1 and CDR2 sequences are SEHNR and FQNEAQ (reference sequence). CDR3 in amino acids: CASSDGQDRNQPQHF. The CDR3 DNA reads TGTGCCAGCAGCGACGGACAGGACCGCAATCAGCCCCAGCATTTT.